These 30 T cell receptor beta chains were sequenced from one sample in a study of T cells in severe cutaneous drug reactions. Sequenced patients had Stevens-Johnson syndrome or toxic epidermal necrolysis caused by carbamazepine. TCR subtype-specific primers in iRepertoire multiplex PCR prepared libraries for bulk and single-cell sequencing. TCRdb re-called the multiplex PCR reads and shows each CDR3 protein once, DNA omitted. The repertoire table contains about 1,200 distinct CDR3 sequences. The sample consisted of cells from a skin blister. The receptors come from a human donor with Stevens-Johnson syndrome, a severe cutaneous drug reaction.

The rearrangement uses TRBV29-1 and TRBJ2-7; TCRdb gives TRBD1 as the D gene, but with no DNA this cannot be confirmed. The CDR3 length is 12 residues. Germline values: CDR1 SQVTM, CDR2 ANQGSEA. The CDR3 sequence is CSGGGAGYEQYF.

The V and J genes are TRBV11-3 and TRBJ2-3. The CDR3 totals 12 residues. Per the germline V gene, CDR1 is SGHNT and CDR2 is YENEEA. The chain's CDR3 is CASSDESDTQYF.

In terms of frequency, this clonotype is medium-sized. The chain carries TRBV4-1 and TRBJ2-1; without DNA, the TCRdb call of TRBD1 cannot be checked. CDR3 size: 14 residues. In germline, CDR1 is MGHRA, CDR2 YSYEKL. CDR3 protein: CASSPDWGPDEQFF.

The chain employs TRBV29-1 and TRBJ1-1; TCRdb outputs TRBD1, but without DNA this stays unchecked. This CDR3 region has 14 residues. Germline V lookup: CDR1 SQVTM, CDR2 ANQGSEA. The CDR3 sequence is CSVARGAMNTEAFF.

This clonotype ranks as large in terms of frequency. The chain employs TRBV10-3 and TRBJ2-3; absent DNA, TCRdb's TRBD1 call cannot be checked. This CDR3 is built from 15 residues. Germline V gene lookup returns CDR1 ENHRY and CDR2 SYGVKD. Here the CDR3 reads CAIRKTGGYTDTQYF.

Frequency places this clonotype as medium-sized (0.01 to 0.1%). J is TRBJ2-3 and V is TRBV20-1; TCRdb returns TRBD1, unconfirmable since there is no DNA. Germline V CDR1 and CDR2: DFQATT, SNEGSKA (reference sequence). This CDR3 is 16 amino acids long. The CDR3 loop is CSARSTPGLASDTQYF.

This chain joins TRBV18 and TRBJ1-1; without DNA, the TCRdb call of TRBD1 cannot be checked. Germline CDR1 KGHSH, CDR2 LQKENI. The CDR3 is made up of 13 amino acids. CDR3: CASSQGTDTEAFF.

CDR3: CASSLAAGATNEQFF. The chain carries TRBV7-2 and TRBJ2-1; TCRdb's D call, TRBD2, is unchecked because there is no DNA. Germline V gene sequence: CDR1 SGHTA, CDR2 FQGNSA. CDR3 length: 15 amino acids.

This clonotype is medium-sized by frequency. The chain employs TRBV12-3 or TRBV12-4 and TRBJ2-5; TCRdb calls TRBD2, which cannot be checked without DNA. The length of the CDR3 is 16 residues. The CDR3 spells CASSPGTSGKQETQYF.

This clonotype is classed as medium-sized by frequency. V and J are TRBV18 and TRBJ2-1; TCRdb's assignment of TRBD1 cannot be checked, as there is no DNA. CDR3 length: 12 residues. CDR1 is KGHSH and CDR2 is LQKENI in the germline V gene. This CDR3 reads CASSPGGNEQFF.

Considering frequency, this clonotype is large. This chain connects TRBV28 to TRBJ1-2. The CDR3 loop spans 11 amino acids. Looked up from germline, CDR1 is MDHEN and CDR2 is SYDVKM. This CDR3 is CASGRTAGYTF.

Measured by frequency, this clonotype is large. CDR3 protein: CATSDSGQGKETQYF. V is TRBV24-1 and J is TRBJ2-5; TCRdb lists TRBD1, though no DNA is available to test this call. This CDR3 is 15 amino acids long. The germline gives CDR1 KGHDR, CDR2 SFDVKD.

This clonotype counts as large by frequency. The rearrangement links TRBV12-3 or TRBV12-4 to TRBJ2-7. The CDR3 runs to 15 residues. CDR3 sequence: CASSLAASRHYEQYF.

According to its frequency, this clonotype is medium-sized. V is TRBV11-2 and J is TRBJ1-1; TCRdb gives TRBD1 as the D gene, but with no DNA this cannot be confirmed. The CDR3 is 15 residues long. In germline, CDR1 is SGHAT, CDR2 FQNNGV. The CDR3: CASSLVGLGGTEAFF.

The chain recombines TRBV20-1 with TRBJ2-5; without DNA, the TCRdb call of TRBD2 cannot be checked. This CDR3 is built from 15 residues. CDR1 DFQATT and CDR2 SNEGSKA come from the germline V gene (reference sequence). CDR3 residues: CSARDLRLAEETQYF.

V is TRBV6-1 and J is TRBJ2-7. Germline V lookup: CDR1 MNHNS, CDR2 SASEGT. The CDR3 extends over 12 amino acids. The CDR3 region is CASSDLSYEQYF.

The chain is built from TRBV20-1 and TRBJ2-1; there is no DNA to check the TCRdb D call of TRBD2. The CDR3 contains 14 residues. Per the germline V gene, CDR1 is DFQATT and CDR2 is SNEGSKA (reference sequence). CDR3 protein: CSASRLAGGDEQFF.

The rearrangement uses TRBV6-5 and TRBJ1-5. This CDR3 spans 15 amino acids. The germline gives CDR1 MNHEY, CDR2 SVGAGI. The CDR3: CASSARLNSNQPQHF.

Measured by frequency, this clonotype is large (0.1 to 1%). The chain links TRBV28 to TRBJ1-2; TCRdb's assignment of TRBD1 cannot be checked, as there is no DNA. The CDR3 covers 16 residues. CDR1 and CDR2 (germline): MDHEN, SYDVKM. The CDR3 reads CASSLYRGLPSYGYTF.

This clonotype is called large based on its frequency. The V gene is TRBV6-5, the J gene TRBJ2-1. The CDR3 covers 14 residues. CDR1 MNHEY and CDR2 SVGAGI come from the germline V gene. This CDR3 is CASSLGFGVNEQFF.

In terms of frequency, this clonotype is medium-sized. The V call is TRBV20-1, the J call TRBJ2-3; TCRdb's D call of TRBD1 is untestable without DNA. CDR1 and CDR2 (germline): DFQATT, SNEGSKA (reference sequence). This CDR3 has 17 amino acids. CDR3 sequence reads: CSALSIGGQTGTDTQYF.

This chain links TRBV11-3 with TRBJ2-3; TCRdb proposes TRBD1, but this gene call is untestable without DNA. This CDR3 contains 14 residues. Germline V CDR1 and CDR2: SGHNT, YENEEA. CDR3 amino acids: CASSSAGGTDTQYF.

This clonotype shows up as large (0.1 to 1%) by frequency. The CDR3 protein is CASSEVGTASNEQFF. The chain has TRBV6-1 and TRBJ2-1. The CDR3 covers 15 residues. The germline CDR1 and CDR2 sequences are MNHNS and SASEGT.

The V gene is TRBV6-2 or TRBV6-3, the J gene TRBJ2-7. Germline values: CDR1 MNHEY, CDR2 SVGEGT. The CDR3 spans 12 residues. CDR3 sequence: CASSYAWYEQYF.

This clonotype registers medium-sized by frequency. The J gene is TRBJ2-3, the V gene TRBV12-3 or TRBV12-4. CDR3 length: 12 residues. CDR3 amino acids: CASSFGDDTQYF.

This clonotype counts as large by frequency. V usage is TRBV20-1 and J usage is TRBJ2-1; TCRdb outputs TRBD2, but without DNA this stays unchecked. The CDR3 runs 14 residues. CDR1 and CDR2 (germline): DFQATT, SNEGSKA (reference sequence). CDR3: CSARGSGSFDEQFF.

Judged by frequency, this clonotype is medium-sized. The V call is TRBV20-1, the J call TRBJ2-3; TCRdb proposes TRBD1, but this gene call is untestable without DNA. Looked up from germline, CDR1 is DFQATT and CDR2 is SNEGSKA (reference sequence). The CDR3 has 13 residues. The CDR3 is CSAGALQADTQYF.

This clonotype is identified as medium-sized from frequency. V gene TRBV11-3 combines with J gene TRBJ2-5. Germline assignment: CDR1 SGHNT and CDR2 YENEEA. The CDR3 runs to 14 residues. CDR3 in amino acids: CASGHSWGQETQYF. The whole variable domain, remainder taken from reference TRBV11-3 and TRBJ2-5, is EAGVVQSPRYKIIEKKQPVAFWCNPISGHNTLYWYLQNLGQGPELLIRYENEEAVDDSQLPKDRFSAERLKGVDSTLKIQPAELGDSAVYLCASGHSWGQETQYFGPGTRLLVL.

This clonotype is large by frequency. The chain is built from TRBV28 and TRBJ1-1. The CDR3 runs 15 residues. CDR1 is MDHEN, CDR2 SYDVKM, per germline. CDR3 sequence: CASRPWKGGYTEAFF.

This clonotype shows up as medium-sized by frequency. This chain links TRBV10-3 with TRBJ2-1. The CDR3 loop spans 13 amino acids. CDR1 is ENHRY, CDR2 SYGVKD, per germline. CDR3 residues: CATSESREETQFF.